This TCR beta chain was profiled in a study of Ad26.COV2.S vaccination and SARS-CoV-2 variants (dated by TCRdb to about 2021). In the study overall: Donors in the vaccine arm were drawn from COV1001, a phase I-IIa trial of Ad26.COV2.S in healthy adults that was multicentre, randomized, double-blind and placebo-controlled. Participants in the trial were split at random into five groups of five each, receiving low-dose or high-dose Ad26.COV2.S once or twice, or else placebo on both occasions. Blinding of investigators to trial group allocation was maintained during experiments and outcome assessment. TCRbeta repertoire sequencing served as the tool for gauging how specific and how broad the SARS-CoV-2-reactive T cell receptors were following Ad26.COV2.S vaccination. A total of approximately 32 samples were included in the TCR-sequenced set, comprising roughly 19 Ad26.COV2.S vaccine recipients, 5 placebo recipients and 8 SARS-CoV-2 convalescent individuals. Ad26.COV2.S was administered intramuscularly at a dose of 5x10^10 or 1x10^11 viral particles, either as one shot or as two shots given 56 days apart. On the study overall, not on this receptor specifically: Compared with placebo recipients, Ad26.COV2.S recipients showed higher spike-specific TCR breadth (P = 0.0014). Vaccine and placebo recipients had comparable non-spike TCR breadth, which fits with the vaccine containing only spike. The authors noted that total T cell responses may have been underestimated by the TCR breadth and depth analyses. The study was not powered to compare responses between vaccine doses or regimens. After vaccination, spike-specific CD8+ and CD4+ T cell responses were reported to show substantial breadth.

The immunoSEQ Assay was the method used to sequence TCRbeta CDR3 regions. After extraction, genomic DNA underwent amplification by bias-controlled multiplex PCR, followed by high-throughput sequencing. Per the authors' processing: To quantify the absolute abundance of every unique TCRbeta CDR3 region, sequences were collapsed and filtered. Usable DNA was measured by amplifying reference genes present in all nucleated cells, and TCRbeta template counts were normalized to that usable DNA to estimate T cell fraction. Repertoire TCRs were annotated as SARS-CoV-2-specific by exact matching of V gene, CDR3 amino acid sequence and J gene to a known reactive TCR set. The reference SARS-CoV-2 TCR set came from MIRA and was filtered for enrichment in COVID-19-positive ImmuneCODE repertoires, removing public or cross-reactive TCRs. Using the MIRA antigens, annotated TCRs were further analysed by specific ORF or by position within an ORF. Breadth was defined as the number of annotated unique rearrangements divided by the total number of unique productive rearrangements, and depth was defined as the summed frequency of the annotated unique rearrangements. Group comparisons of TCR breadth used two-sided Wilcoxon rank-sum tests. TCRdb mirrors the immuneACCESS table, restricted to in-frame sequences. Some clones are absent from its copies; in checked studies, under half trace to an unresolved V gene, and the reason for the others is unknown. The V and J calls and the clone size are those of that table, but D and trimming were determined from the DNA. Present in this sample are about 350,000 clones, approximately 90% of which were seen just once. Around 4.5% of the sample lies in the top ten.

The treatment or condition label on this specimen signifies: about 20 received Ad26.COV2.S at low or high dose, single or two shots; roughly five received placebo; per-sample allocation not given. For vaccine and placebo recipients, repertoires were sequenced using samples collected on day 63 after the first injection. Cohort 1b enrolled 25 or so adults aged 18-55 years at a single site in Boston, USA, between 29 July and 7 August 2020. Ad26.COV2.S consisted of a replication-incompetent adenovirus type 26 vector by which a prefusion-stabilized SARS-CoV-2 spike protein from the original Wuhan strain was expressed. CDR3 length: 14 amino acids, cysteine to phenylalanine. Of the read, only the CDR3 DNA is kept; its 42 bases are in frame from base 1. Trimmed from V: 6 bases; trimmed from J: 3 bases; junction bases lacking a gene match: 3. CDR1 and CDR2 are read off the germline V gene (reference sequence) as LNHDA and SQIVND.

As for this clone: Its antigen is still unknown. No clone much larger than this one lies a single base away; base qualities are absent.

This TCR came from a person aged 18 to 65 who received the Ad26.COV2.S COVID-19 vaccine or a placebo. The chain is encoded by TRBV19 joined to TRBJ1-3, with 9 middle bases fitting TRBD1. The material was peripheral blood, obtained in a trial of Ad26.COV2.S vaccine versus placebo. The CDR3 is CASSRTGVGNTIYF. At the DNA level, the sequence is TGTGCCAGTAGCAGGACAGGGGTTGGAAACACCATATATTTT.